These 17 T cell receptor beta chains came from one sample sequenced in a study of blood T cell repertoires in COVID-19 (dated by TCRdb to the early 2020s). The library was prepared using the immunoSEQ multiplex PCR assay. TCRdb's version of the immuneACCESS table is confined to in-frame rearrangements and falls short of the full clone set. An unresolved V gene accounts for under half of the shortfall where checked; the remainder is of unknown origin. The sample yields about 210,000 clones; around 90% were counted once. The ten biggest clones cover about 3% of the sample. Specimen: peripheral blood. Receptors were obtained from a man between 60 and 75 years old with acute or convalescent COVID-19.

V and J are TRBV3-1 (or the pseudogene TRBV3-2) and TRBJ2-1; D possibly corresponds to TRBD1 (6 bases). The length of the CDR3 is 13 residues. CDR1 is LGHDT, CDR2 YNNKEL, per germline (reference sequence). V was pared by 8 bases and J by 6 bases, with 14 bases between. CDR3 DNA: TGTGCCAGCGTAGACAGGACCCGCAATGAGCAGTTCTTC. Residues: CASVDRTRNEQFF.

This clone was counted a single time. The chain uses TRBV7-2 and TRBJ2-3, with D perhaps TRBD2 (7 bases). Between the trimmed V and J ends, which lost 6 bases and 2 bases, there was a span of 18 bases. Germline CDR1 and CDR2: SGHTA and FQGNSA. This CDR3 is built from 16 residues. This chain's CDR3 is CASRRGGGALTDTQYF. DNA of the CDR3: TGTGCCAGCAGGCGAGGAGGGGGGGCCCTCACAGATACGCAGTATTTT.

The rearrangement uses TRBV18 and TRBJ1-5, with D possibly matching TRBD1 (6 bases). This CDR3 region has 17 residues. V gave up 2 bases and J gave up 4 bases, with 18 bases separating them. Germline CDR1 is KGHSH and CDR2 is LQKENI. The CDR3 DNA reads as TGTGCCAGCTCACCAACGGGGAAGTCGAGGGGGAATCAGCCCCAGCATTTT. It specifies CASSPTGKSRGNQPQHF. Together with reference TRBV18 and TRBJ1-5, the CDR3 gives the full variable domain: NAGVMQNPRHLVRRRGQEARLRCSPMKGHSHVYWYRQLPEEGLKFMVYLQKENIIDESGMPKERFSAEFPKEGPSILRIQQVVRGDSAAYFCASSPTGKSRGNQPQHFGDGTRLSIL.

The V gene is TRBV5-1, the J gene TRBJ2-7; D not certain. Germline CDR1 and CDR2: SGHRS and YFSETQ. V lost 5 bases to trimming and J lost 3 bases, with 15 bases between them. The CDR3 contains 14 residues. CDR3 amino acids: CASRPQATFYEQYF. In DNA form, the CDR3 reads TGCGCCAGCAGACCCCAGGCCACCTTCTACGAGCAGTACTTC. Together with reference TRBV5-1 and TRBJ2-7, the CDR3 gives the full variable domain: KAGVTQTPRYLIKTRGQQVTLSCSPISGHRSVSWYQQTPGQGLQFLFEYFSETQRNKGNFPGRFSGRQFSNSRSEMNVSTLELGDSALYLCASRPQATFYEQYFGPGTRLTVT.

The chain combines TRBV9 with TRBJ2-3, with 7 nucleotides matching TRBD2. V was clipped by 0 bases and J by 2 bases; unmatched bases: 6. This CDR3 has 16 residues. Per the germline V gene, CDR1 is SGDLS and CDR2 is YYNGEE. The CDR3 nucleotides read TGTGCCAGCAGCGTAGAGGGCGGGGGATACACAGATACGCAGTATTTT. This translates into CASSVEGGGYTDTQYF.

A few counts support this clone. The V call is TRBV4-3, the J call TRBJ2-1; TRBD1 matches 7 bases. The CDR3 has 16 amino acids. Germline lookup yields CDR1 LGHNA and CDR2 YSLEER. Trimming took 0 bases from V and 4 from J; bases not matched to a gene: 6. The CDR3 reads CASSQDGEGAYNEQFF. In DNA form, the CDR3 reads TGCGCCAGCAGCCAAGATGGAGAGGGGGCGTACAATGAGCAGTTCTTC.

The chain couples TRBV4-3 to TRBJ2-2; TRBD2 matches at 11 bases. CDR1 LGHNA and CDR2 YSLEER come from the germline V gene. This CDR3 contains 17 residues. With 0 bases clipped from V and 8 bases from J, the junction kept 8 bases outside the gene matches. For the CDR3, the DNA is TGCGCCAGCAGCCAAGATATAGCGGGGGGGGCGACAGGGGAGCTGTTTTTT. This encodes CASSQDIAGGATGELFF.

The DNA for the CDR3 is TGTGCCAGCCTACGGGTCATCAATCAGCCCCAGCATTTT. This encodes CASLRVINQPQHF. The V call is TRBV6-5, the J call TRBJ1-5; D ambiguous. Trimming cost V 8 bases and J 3 bases, with 11 bases left between them. CDR3 length equals 13 residues. Looked up from germline, CDR1 is MNHEY and CDR2 is SVGAGI.

This clone has a handful of counts. The gene calls are TRBV5-1 and TRBJ2-7; D unresolved. This CDR3 spans 14 amino acids. V lost 4 bases and J lost 1, with 12 bases in between. Germline CDR1 reads SGHRS; CDR2 reads YFSETQ. Here the CDR3 DNA reads TGCGCCAGCAGCGCGGTGGTACTATCCTACGAGCAGTACTTC. It yields the protein CASSAVVLSYEQYF.

The chain is built from TRBV6-2 or TRBV6-3 and TRBJ1-2; 8 bases line up with TRBD1. V lost 5 bases, J lost 8 bases, and 10 bases stayed unmatched. This CDR3 contains 14 residues. In germline, CDR1 is MNHEY, CDR2 SVGEGT. The CDR3 loop reads CASSRTGPGKGYTF. As DNA, the CDR3 is TGTGCCAGCAGTAGGACAGGGCCGGGGAAAGGCTACACCTTC.

This sequence joins TRBV12-3 or TRBV12-4 and TRBJ1-5; D uncertain. The germline V and J ends were trimmed by 6 bases and 0 bases, with 6 bases remaining between them. The CDR3 length is 13 residues. The CDR3 region is CASRLHSNQPQHF. The CDR3 DNA follows: TGTGCCAGCAGGTTACATAGCAATCAGCCCCAGCATTTT.

V and J are TRBV6-6 and TRBJ1-2; TRBD1 matches 8 bases. Per germline, CDR1 MNHNY and CDR2 SVGAGI (reference sequence). The CDR3 has 14 residues. Trimming cost V 5 bases and J 6 bases; bases outside gene matches: 8. The CDR3 is CASSPGQGGDGYTF. CDR3 sequence (DNA): TGTGCCAGCAGTCCAGGACAGGGTGGGGATGGCTACACCTTC.

Comments on this clone: Other DNA sequences in this sample translate to the same CDR3. The DNA of the CDR3 is TGTGCCAGCAGCTCCGGGATCTACGAGCAGTACTTC. Translation: CASSSGIYEQYF. The rearrangement joins TRBV7-2 to TRBJ2-7; D is perhaps TRBD2 (5 bases). CDR1 is SGHTA, CDR2 FQGNSA, per germline. This CDR3 spans 12 amino acids. V was pared by 4 bases and J by 3 bases, with 7 bases between.

In its sample, this clone was seen a few times. The chain links TRBV5-6 to TRBJ2-1; 13 positions agree with TRBD2. The CDR3 spans 15 residues. Germline CDR1 and CDR2: SGHDT and YYEEEE. V shed 0 bases, J shed 14 bases, and the junction held 8 bases outside the gene matches. The CDR3 nucleotides read TGTGCCAGCAGCTTGGCCGTGACTAGCGGGGGGTCAGAGTTCTTC. As protein: CASSLAVTSGGSEFF.

The sample holds a few counts of this clone. The chain has TRBV29-1 and TRBJ2-1; the D gene is possibly TRBD2 (5 bases). V was shortened by 5 bases and J by 6 bases, with 8 bases between the two germline ends. The germline CDR1 and CDR2 sequences are SQVTM and ANQGSEA. The CDR3 has 11 residues. The CDR3, as DNA: TGCAGCGTTCGTAGCGTCAATGAGCAGTTCTTC. It encodes CSVRSVNEQFF.

This clone occurred once. The chain has TRBV7-2 and TRBJ2-3; TRBD2 agrees at 12 bases. The CDR3 runs to 15 residues. Per germline, CDR1 SGHTA and CDR2 FQGNSA. The V and J ends lost 10 bases and 4 bases, in that order; junction bases with no gene match: 9. CDR3 nucleotide sequence: TGTGCCACCCTGCTAGCGGGGGGGCGATCAGATACGCAGTATTTT. Translated, it gives CATLLAGGRSDTQYF.

V usage is TRBV9 and J usage is TRBJ1-2; D is uncertain. The CDR3 is 17 amino acids. The V end was cut by 0 bases, the J end by 5 bases, with 20 bases between. Per the germline V gene, CDR1 is SGDLS and CDR2 is YYNGEE. CDR3 coding DNA: TGTGCCAGCAGCGTAGCACCGGGCAGGACTGAATCTTATGGCTACACCTTC. Translated: CASSVAPGRTESYGYTF.